A selection of T cell receptor beta chains follows, all from one sample in a study of blood T cells in healthy people across ages. TCRdb reprocessed the 5' RACE reads via MiXCR and lists one record per CDR3 protein. The data show under 2,000,000 distinct CDR3 sequences, with 49% seen just once and approximately 2% held by the top ten. Input material: blood. The receptor set was obtained from a woman between 40 and 55 years old in good health. The CDR3 runs from the conserved cysteine through the conserved F or W. The order of the fields is V gene, clone size, J gene, D gene, CDR3 protein, CDR3 DNA. D genes are given only for firm matches. Size is omitted from some rows. Given values are once, few, many or a class for expanded clones.

>TRBV5-4|few|TRBJ2-3|TRBD2
CASSLVGLAGDTQYF
TGTGCCAGCAGCTTGGTGGGACTAGCGGGGGATACGCAGTATTTT
>TRBV20-1|NA|TRBJ2-3|TRBD1
CSASVQGATDTQYF
TGCAGTGCTAGCGTACAGGGGGCCACAGATACGCAGTATTTT
>TRBV6-5|NA|TRBJ1-4|NA
CASSYSTNEELFF
TGTGCCAGCAGTTACTCAACTAATGAAGAACTGTTTTTT
>TRBV7-6|NA|TRBJ2-3|NA
CASSLTAQGADTQYF
TGTGCCAGCAGCTTAACAGCCCAGGGAGCCGATACGCAGTATTTT
>TRBV4-3|NA|TRBJ2-3|NA
CASSQERTTDTQYF
TGCGCCAGCAGCCAAGAGCGAACCACAGATACGCAGTATTTT
>TRBV27|NA|TRBJ2-1|TRBD2
CASSPPSGRGYNEQFF
TGTGCCAGCAGCCCCCCTAGCGGGAGGGGATACAATGAGCAGTTCTTC
>TRBV7-2|few|TRBJ2-5|NA
CASSLVVAYQETQYF
TGTGCCAGCAGCTTAGTGGTCGCGTACCAAGAGACCCAGTACTTC
>TRBV29-1|NA|TRBJ1-2|NA
CSAGGQGKDYGYTF
TGCAGCGCCGGGGGGCAGGGCAAGGACTATGGCTACACCTTC
>TRBV27|few|TRBJ2-1|TRBD2
CASSLLAGSNEQFF
TGTGCCAGCAGTTTGCTAGCGGGGTCCAATGAGCAGTTCTTC
>TRBV9|few|TRBJ1-1|NA
CASSVDPRDTEAFF
TGTGCCAGCAGCGTAGATCCCCGGGACACTGAAGCTTTCTTT
>TRBV5-1|NA|TRBJ1-1|NA
CASTGQGKSSEAFF
TGCGCCAGCACCGGGCAGGGTAAGAGCTCTGAAGCTTTCTTT
>TRBV11-2|NA|TRBJ1-4|NA
CASSFMGGAGSVANEKLFF
TGTGCCAGCAGCTTCATGGGAGGCGCCGGGAGCGTGGCTAATGAAAAACTGTTTTTT
>TRBV25-1|NA|TRBJ2-4|TRBD1
CASSGVGQCPQYF
TGTGCCAGCAGTGGGGTGGGACAGTGCCCTCAGTACTTC
>TRBV2|NA|TRBJ2-1|TRBD2
CASSPSRRLAGGSYNEQFF
TGTGCCAGCAGCCCCTCTAGAAGACTAGCGGGGGGCTCCTACAATGAGCAGTTCTTC
>TRBV20-1|NA|TRBJ1-5|NA
CSARGSSSNQPQHF
TGCAGTGCCCGGGGCAGTAGTAGCAATCAGCCCCAGCATTTT
>TRBV5-5|NA|TRBJ1-6|NA
CASSLEGAAYNSPLHF
TGTGCCAGCAGCTTGGAAGGGGCGGCTTATAATTCACCCCTCCACTTT
>TRBV12-3/TRBV12-4|NA|TRBJ2-1|NA
CASSLAPGHIYNEQFF
TGTGCCAGCAGTTTAGCTCCGGGACATATCTACAATGAGCAGTTCTTC
>TRBV5-1|NA|TRBJ2-2|NA
CASSLDGHTGELFF
TGCGCCAGCAGCCTCGACGGACACACCGGGGAGCTGTTTTTT
>TRBV11-2|NA|TRBJ2-1|NA
CASSAASSYNEQFF
TGTGCCAGCAGCGCCGCTAGCTCCTACAATGAGCAGTTCTTC
>TRBV7-9|NA|TRBJ1-1|NA
CASGREAFF
TGTGCCTCCGGTCGTGAAGCTTTCTTT
>TRBV13|NA|TRBJ1-2|NA
CASSLVREITVYGYTF
TGTGCCAGCAGCTTAGTCCGCGAAATTACGGTCTATGGCTACACCTTC
>TRBV5-6|NA|TRBJ2-3|NA
CASSLFQGGGTQYF
TGTGCCAGCAGCTTGTTCCAGGGGGGGGGTACGCAGTATTTT
>TRBV7-2|NA|TRBJ1-2|TRBD1
CASSLIGGTGGNYGYTF
TGCGCCAGCAGCTTAATCGGGGGAACAGGGGGCAACTATGGCTACACCTTC
>TRBV9|few|TRBJ2-4|NA
CASSVSSRVGEQYF
TGTGCCAGCAGCGTATCGTCCAGGGTGGGGGAGCAGTACTTC
>TRBV28|NA|TRBJ2-1|TRBD1
CASRPGQGVSYNEQFF
TGTGCCAGCAGGCCGGGACAGGGGGTATCCTACAATGAGCAGTTCTTC
>TRBV11-2|NA|TRBJ2-4|NA
CASSPIGGQLAKNIQYF
TGTGCCAGCAGCCCAATAGGGGGACAACTAGCCAAAAACATTCAGTACTTC
>TRBV24-1|few|TRBJ2-3|TRBD1
CATSDLGQGVEDTQYF
TGTGCCACCAGTGATTTAGGACAGGGGGTGGAAGATACGCAGTATTTT
>TRBV4-2|NA|TRBJ2-1|TRBD1
CASSARDREVDEQFF
TGTGCCAGCAGCGCCCGGGACAGGGAGGTGGATGAGCAGTTCTTC
>TRBV7-9|NA|TRBJ2-7|NA
CASSFGNTGGAYEQYF
TGTGCCAGCAGCTTTGGAAACACGGGTGGCGCTTACGAGCAGTACTTC
>TRBV10-1|few|TRBJ2-6|NA
CASSESLSGANVLTF
TGCGCCAGCAGTGAGTCACTTTCTGGGGCCAACGTCCTGACTTTC
>TRBV7-2|NA|TRBJ1-2|NA
CASSLEQEAYGYTF
TGTGCCAGCAGCTTAGAACAGGAGGCATATGGCTACACCTTC
>TRBV6-6|NA|TRBJ2-1|TRBD1
CASSRYRGQAVYNEQFF
TGTGCCAGCAGCAGATACCGGGGACAGGCCGTCTACAATGAGCAGTTCTTC
>TRBV29-1|NA|TRBJ2-7|NA
CSALGYSYGQYF
TGCAGCGCCCTCGGGTACTCCTACGGGCAGTACTTC
>TRBV20-1|NA|TRBJ2-1|NA
CSAGGVGNEQFF
TGCAGTGCGGGGGGAGTTGGCAATGAGCAGTTCTTC
>TRBV28|NA|TRBJ2-7|NA
CVSSSTEPNEQYF
TGTGTCAGCAGCTCGACAGAACCAAACGAGCAGTACTTC
>TRBV6-6|NA|TRBJ2-5|TRBD1
CASRLGGGQETQYF
TGTGCCAGCAGACTAGGGGGCGGGCAAGAGACCCAGTACTTC
>TRBV20-1|NA|TRBJ2-1|NA
CSAPSGGGGPSYNEQFF
TGCAGTGCCCCTTCTGGTGGCGGGGGCCCCTCCTACAATGAGCAGTTCTTC
>TRBV5-1|once|TRBJ1-1|TRBD1
CASSADRGVNTEAFF
TGCGCCAGCAGCGCGGACAGGGGCGTTAACACTGAAGCTTTCTTT
>TRBV20-1|NA|TRBJ2-7|TRBD1
CSAIGQGPLIQRTREQYF
TGCAGTGCAATCGGACAGGGGCCACTTATACAGCGGACTCGCGAGCAGTACTTC
>TRBV29-1|few|TRBJ2-7|NA
CSVATSPFYEQYF
TGCAGCGTTGCAACTAGTCCGTTCTACGAGCAGTACTTC
>TRBV9|few|TRBJ2-1|NA
CASSPSVGNSYNEQFF
TGTGCCAGCAGCCCGAGTGTGGGTAACTCCTACAATGAGCAGTTCTTC